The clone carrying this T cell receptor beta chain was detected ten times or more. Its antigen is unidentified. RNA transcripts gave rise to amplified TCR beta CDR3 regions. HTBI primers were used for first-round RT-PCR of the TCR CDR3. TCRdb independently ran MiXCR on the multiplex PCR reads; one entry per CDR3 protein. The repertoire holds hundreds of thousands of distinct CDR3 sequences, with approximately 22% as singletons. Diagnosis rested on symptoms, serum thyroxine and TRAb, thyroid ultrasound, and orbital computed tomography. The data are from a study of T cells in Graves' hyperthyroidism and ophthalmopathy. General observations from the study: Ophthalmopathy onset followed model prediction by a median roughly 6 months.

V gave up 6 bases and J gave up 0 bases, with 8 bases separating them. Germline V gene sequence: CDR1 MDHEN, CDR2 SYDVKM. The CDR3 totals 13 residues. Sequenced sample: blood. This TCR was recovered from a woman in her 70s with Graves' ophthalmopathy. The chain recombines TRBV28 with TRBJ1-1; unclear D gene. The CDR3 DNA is TGTGCCAGCAGACTAGTGATGAACACTGAAGCTTTCTTT. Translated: CASRLVMNTEAFF.